These T cell receptor beta chains were read from a single sample in a study of identifying expanded T cells in peripheral blood. The assay was immunoSEQ multiplex PCR, and TCRdb's table has in-frame clones only and misses some. The sample holds about 130,000 clones, approximately 86% seen once. The sequenced sample consisted of blood. The receptor set was obtained from a person aged 18-70 years in good health. Each CDR3 is given with its conserved first and last residue. D genes are given only for firm matches. Not every row has a clone size; where given, it reads once, few, many or a size class.

clone_size | j_call | d_call | v_call | cdr3_nt | cdr3_aa
NA | TRBJ1-3 | TRBD1 | TRBV5-1 | TGCGCCAGCGGGACAGGGACCGGAAACACCATATATTTT | CASGTGTGNTIYF
few | TRBJ1-6 | NA | TRBV7-9 | TGTGCCAGCAGCTGGGGGTCGAGTGCTAATTCACCCCTCCACTTT | CASSWGSSANSPLHF
NA | TRBJ1-2 | NA | TRBV29-1 | TGCAGCGTTTACGGGGCTAACTATGGCTACACCTTC | CSVYGANYGYTF
once | TRBJ1-1 | TRBD1 | TRBV7-2 | TGTGCCAGCAGTTATTCGACAGGGCGGAACACTGAAGCTTTCTTT | CASSYSTGRNTEAFF
NA | TRBJ2-1 | NA | TRBV6-1 | TGTGCCAGCAGTGAATCGGGCAGGGTGGACAATGAGCAGTTCTTC | CASSESGRVDNEQFF
NA | TRBJ1-6 | NA | TRBV2 | TGTGCCAGCAGTGCAGGGGATTCACCCCTCCACTTT | CASSAGDSPLHF
NA | TRBJ1-1 | NA | TRBV29-1 | TGCAGCGTTGTTCCAGGAGGTGCTGAAGCTTTCTTT | CSVVPGGAEAFF
NA | TRBJ1-1 | NA | TRBV28 | TGTGCCAGCAGTTTCCCCGAGATCACTGAAGCTTTCTTT | CASSFPEITEAFF
NA | TRBJ1-1 | TRBD1 | TRBV7-2 | TGTGCCAGCAGCACAGGGGTAGGGACTGAAGCTTTCTTT | CASSTGVGTEAFF
NA | TRBJ2-7 | TRBD1 | TRBV7-3 | TGTGCCAGCAGCAAGGACAGGGGTTCCGAGCAGTACTTC | CASSKDRGSEQYF
once | TRBJ2-7 | TRBD1 | TRBV2 | TGTGCCAGCAGTGCCGGGACAGGAGTTTACGAGCAGTACTTC | CASSAGTGVYEQYF
few | TRBJ1-4 | NA | TRBV18 | TGTGCCAGCTCACCGGCGGATGTTGAAAAACTGTTTTTT | CASSPADVEKLFF
NA | TRBJ1-1 | NA | TRBV11-2 | TGTGCCAGCAGCTTAAGCTCGAACACTGAAGCTTTCTTT | CASSLSSNTEAFF
NA | TRBJ2-1 | TRBD2 | TRBV5-4 | TGTGCCAGCAGCTTGGTAGGACTAGCGGACCTAAGCTCCTACAATGAGCAGTTCTTC | CASSLVGLADLSSYNEQFF
NA | TRBJ2-2 | NA | TRBV5-1 | TGCGCCAGCAGCATTAGACAGGATGGAACCGGGGAGCTGTTTTTT | CASSIRQDGTGELFF
few | TRBJ1-5 | NA | TRBV19 | TGTGCCAAGAGCCGTGGTAGCAATCAGCCCCAGCATTTT | CAKSRGSNQPQHF
NA | TRBJ2-7 | NA | TRBV5-1 | TGCGCCAGCAGCTTGGGTCAGAGCTCCTACGAGCAGTACTTC | CASSLGQSSYEQYF
NA | TRBJ2-6 | TRBD2 | TRBV10-3 | TGTGCCATCAGTGGTCCTAGCGGGAGCCGGACGGGGGCCAACGTCCTGACTTTC | CAISGPSGSRTGANVLTF
NA | TRBJ2-7 | NA | TRBV7-9 | TGTGCCAGCAGGGGGGGGGCCTCAGGCCCCTACGAGCAGTACTTC | CASRGGASGPYEQYF
NA | TRBJ2-5 | NA | TRBV27 | TGTGCCAGCAGTCCCGCCTTAGGGACCTTTGTAGAGACCCAGTACTTC | CASSPALGTFVETQYF
NA | TRBJ1-5 | NA | TRBV19 | TGTGCCAGTAGTATAGATCCCCAGGGAGCAAGCAATCAGCCCCAGCATTTT | CASSIDPQGASNQPQHF
NA | TRBJ2-5 | NA | TRBV29-1 | TGCAGCGTTGGCAGGGAAGAGACCCAGTACTTC | CSVGREETQYF
NA | TRBJ2-7 | NA | TRBV11-3 | TGTGCCAGCAGCTTACAACCATTACTCCCCTACGAGCAGTACTTC | CASSLQPLLPYEQYF
NA | TRBJ2-5 | TRBD1 | TRBV4-1 | TGCGCCAGCAGCCAAGCTGACAGGGGACAGACCCAGTACTTC | CASSQADRGQTQYF
NA | TRBJ1-2 | TRBD1 | TRBV10-3 | TGTGCCACCACCCGGGACAGGGGAGGCTACACCTTC | CATTRDRGGYTF
NA | TRBJ2-5 | TRBD1 | TRBV9 | TGTGCCAGCAGCGCGGGACAGGGGGCTTTTCTGGAGACCCAGTACTTC | CASSAGQGAFLETQYF
NA | TRBJ2-3 | NA | TRBV6-6 | TGTGCCAGCAGTTACGTCGTGGGGGTTGGAGATACGCAGTATTTT | CASSYVVGVGDTQYF
NA | TRBJ1-1 | NA | TRBV18 | TGTGCCAGCTCACCATCAGGGTCCACTGAAGCTTTCTTT | CASSPSGSTEAFF
few | TRBJ2-7 | NA | TRBV19 | TGTGCCAGTAGTGGAAGCGCCTACGAGCAGTACTTC | CASSGSAYEQYF
NA | TRBJ2-7 | TRBD1 | TRBV11-2 | TGTGCCAGCAGCTCCGACAGGGCTCTCGAGCAGTACTTC | CASSSDRALEQYF
NA | TRBJ1-1 | TRBD1 | TRBV11-1 | TGTGCCAGCAGCCTCGACAGGGGTCCCCTGAACACTGAAGCTTTCTTT | CASSLDRGPLNTEAFF
NA | TRBJ1-1 | NA | TRBV29-1 | TGCAGCGTAGAACAGGATGGTGTGACTGAAGCTTTCTTT | CSVEQDGVTEAFF
NA | TRBJ2-5 | NA | TRBV27 | TGTGCCAGCAGTAGTGTCAGGGAGGTACGGACCCAGTACTTC | CASSSVREVRTQYF
NA | TRBJ1-2 | NA | TRBV6-6 | TGTGCCAGCAGTTTCCGGGGGGGGGACTATGGCTACACCTTC | CASSFRGGDYGYTF
NA | TRBJ2-5 | TRBD1 | TRBV5-1 | TGCGCCAGCAGCCTACCGACAGGGGGAAGACAAGAGACCCAGTACTTC | CASSLPTGGRQETQYF
NA | TRBJ2-5 | NA | TRBV4-3 | TGCGCCAGCAGCCAAGATCTGAGTGGGGGAGGACAGACCCAGTACTTC | CASSQDLSGGGQTQYF
few | TRBJ2-2 | NA | TRBV29-1 | TGCAGCGTTGAAGACGAGGGGCAGAGCACCGGGGAGCTGTTTTTT | CSVEDEGQSTGELFF
NA | TRBJ2-7 | NA | TRBV11-2 | TGTGCCAGCAGCCGGCCCGGCGAGCAGTACTTC | CASSRPGEQYF
NA | TRBJ1-2 | NA | TRBV6-4 | TGTGCCAGCAGTGAATCCCCAGGGCCGATGAGGGGCTACACCTTC | CASSESPGPMRGYTF
few | TRBJ2-7 | TRBD1 | TRBV28 | TGTGCCAGCAGTACCCACCACAGGGGGGCGTACGAGCAGTACTTC | CASSTHHRGAYEQYF
NA | TRBJ2-7 | NA | TRBV6-5 | TGTGCCAGCAGTTACGGGACGGGCGAATACTTC | CASSYGTGEYF
NA | TRBJ1-5 | TRBD1 | TRBV6-5 | TGTGCCAGCAGTGCGTCGACAGGGGCAGGTCAGCCCCAGCATTTT | CASSASTGAGQPQHF
NA | TRBJ1-5 | NA | TRBV6-1 | TGTGCCAGCAGTGAAATGAATGGGTTTGGCAATCAGCCCCAGCATTTT | CASSEMNGFGNQPQHF
NA | TRBJ2-7 | NA | TRBV30 | TGTGCCGCCGTCCGGGTAGGCTCCTACGAGCAGTACTTC | CAAVRVGSYEQYF